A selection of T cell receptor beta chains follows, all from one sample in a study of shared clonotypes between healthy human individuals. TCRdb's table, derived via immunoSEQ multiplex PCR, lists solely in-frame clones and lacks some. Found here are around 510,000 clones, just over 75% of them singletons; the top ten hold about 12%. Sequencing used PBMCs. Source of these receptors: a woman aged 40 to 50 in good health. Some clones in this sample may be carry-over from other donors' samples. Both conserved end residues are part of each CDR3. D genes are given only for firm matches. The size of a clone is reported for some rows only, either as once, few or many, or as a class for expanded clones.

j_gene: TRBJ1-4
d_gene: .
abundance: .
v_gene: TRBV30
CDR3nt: TGTGCCTGGAGTGTACGGGGGGTAGGGCGGGTGGAACTGTTTTTT
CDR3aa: CAWSVRGVGRVELFF

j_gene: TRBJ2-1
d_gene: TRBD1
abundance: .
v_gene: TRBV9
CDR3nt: TGTGCCAGCAGCGTCAAGGGACAGATAACCCTAGGGACCTACAATGAGCAGTTCTTC
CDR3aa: CASSVKGQITLGTYNEQFF

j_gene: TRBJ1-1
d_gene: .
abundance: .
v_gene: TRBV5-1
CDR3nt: TGCGCCAGCAGCCTAAGGGGAGACGAGACTGAAGCTTTCTTT
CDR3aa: CASSLRGDETEAFF

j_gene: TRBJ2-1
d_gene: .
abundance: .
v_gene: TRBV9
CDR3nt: TGTGCCAGCAGCGTAGCGGGTAGCAATGAGCAGTTCTTC
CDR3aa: CASSVAGSNEQFF

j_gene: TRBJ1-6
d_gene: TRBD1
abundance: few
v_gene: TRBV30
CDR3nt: TGTGCCTGGAGTGCCACAGGGGATTCACCCCTCCACTTT
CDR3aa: CAWSATGDSPLHF

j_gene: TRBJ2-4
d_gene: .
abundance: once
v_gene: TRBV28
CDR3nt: TGTGCCAGCAGTTCGGTGACAGCCCTAGCCAAAAACATTCAGTACTTC
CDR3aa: CASSSVTALAKNIQYF

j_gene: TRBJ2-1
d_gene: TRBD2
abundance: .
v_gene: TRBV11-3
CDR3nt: TGTGCCAGCAGACCTTATGGACTAGCGGAAGGATTTGAGCAGTTCTTC
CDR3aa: CASRPYGLAEGFEQFF

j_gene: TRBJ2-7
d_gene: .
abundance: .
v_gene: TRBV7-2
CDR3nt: TGTGCCAGCAGCTGGACGTCAGGGCCCACCTACGAGCAGTACTTC
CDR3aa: CASSWTSGPTYEQYF

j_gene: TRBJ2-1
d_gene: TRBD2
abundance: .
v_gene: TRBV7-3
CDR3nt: TGTGCCAGCAGCTTCTGGGGCGGGAGGCCCTCTAATGAGTACAATGAGCAGTTCTTC
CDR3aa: CASSFWGGRPSNEYNEQFF

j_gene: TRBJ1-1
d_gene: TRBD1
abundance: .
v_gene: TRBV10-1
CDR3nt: TGCGCCAGCAGTGAGTCGGCAGGGGGGAACACTGAAGCTTTCTTT
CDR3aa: CASSESAGGNTEAFF

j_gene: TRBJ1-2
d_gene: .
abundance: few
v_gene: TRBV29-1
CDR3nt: TGCAGCGTGGGCAGGGAGGTCAACTATGGCTACACCTTC
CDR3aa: CSVGREVNYGYTF

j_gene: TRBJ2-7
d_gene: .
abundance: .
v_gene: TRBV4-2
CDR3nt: TGTGCCAGCAGCCAATGGCTAGCTCTGACTTACGAGCAGTACTTC
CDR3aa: CASSQWLALTYEQYF

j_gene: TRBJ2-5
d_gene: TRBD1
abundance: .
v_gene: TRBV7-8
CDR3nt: TGTGCCAGCACCGGGAAAGGGGGCCGCGAGACCCAGTACTTC
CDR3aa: CASTGKGGRETQYF

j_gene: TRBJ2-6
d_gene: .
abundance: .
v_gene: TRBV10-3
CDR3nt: TGTGCCATCAGTGAGCCGAAGTATTCTGGGGCCAACGTCCTGACTTTC
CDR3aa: CAISEPKYSGANVLTF

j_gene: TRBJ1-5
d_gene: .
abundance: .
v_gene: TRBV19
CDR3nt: TGTGCCAGTAGTATAGGACCACAGGGCAATCAGCCCCAGCATTTT
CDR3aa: CASSIGPQGNQPQHF

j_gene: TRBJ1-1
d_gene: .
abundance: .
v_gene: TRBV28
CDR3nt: TGTGCCAGCCTACGTCGGGGGGGGATGAACACTGAAGCTTTCTTT
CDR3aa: CASLRRGGMNTEAFF

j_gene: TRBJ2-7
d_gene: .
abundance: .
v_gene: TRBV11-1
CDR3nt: TGTGCCAGCAGCTTAGCCAGGGGCCCAAGCTCCTACGAGCAGTACTTC
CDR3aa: CASSLARGPSSYEQYF

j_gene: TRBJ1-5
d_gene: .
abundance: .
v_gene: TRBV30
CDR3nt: TGTGCCTGGAGTGTAGAGGGGACCCAGCCCCAGCATTTT
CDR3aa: CAWSVEGTQPQHF

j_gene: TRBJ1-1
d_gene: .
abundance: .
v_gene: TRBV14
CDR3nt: TGTGCCAGCAGCTCCCAGGGGTGGGGGGCGACTGAAGCTTTCTTT
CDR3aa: CASSSQGWGATEAFF

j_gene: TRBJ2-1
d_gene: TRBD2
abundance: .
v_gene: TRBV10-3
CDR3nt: TGTGCCATCTCGGGACTAGCGTACAATGAGCAGTTCTTC
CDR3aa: CAISGLAYNEQFF

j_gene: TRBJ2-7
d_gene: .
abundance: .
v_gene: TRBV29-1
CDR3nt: TGCAGCGTTACCGGGACTGGACAATACGAGCAGTACTTC
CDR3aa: CSVTGTGQYEQYF

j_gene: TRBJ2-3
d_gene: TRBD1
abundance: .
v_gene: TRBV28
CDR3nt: TGTGCCAGCAGTTCCTGGACAGGGAGAGATACGCAGTATTTT
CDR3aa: CASSSWTGRDTQYF

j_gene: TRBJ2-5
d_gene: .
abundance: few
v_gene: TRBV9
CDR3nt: TGTGCCAGCAGCGCCTCCACGAGGGTGGAGACCCAGTACTTC
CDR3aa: CASSASTRVETQYF

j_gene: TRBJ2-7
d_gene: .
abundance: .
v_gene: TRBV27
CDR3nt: TGTGCCAGCAGTTTAAGCCGGTTCTCGTTGTTCGAGCAGTACTTC
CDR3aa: CASSLSRFSLFEQYF

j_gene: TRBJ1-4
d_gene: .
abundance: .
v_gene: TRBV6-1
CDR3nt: TGTGCCAGCGCGACATCTCCGGCAACTAATGAAAAACTGTTTTTT
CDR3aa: CASATSPATNEKLFF

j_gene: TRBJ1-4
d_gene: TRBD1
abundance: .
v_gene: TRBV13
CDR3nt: TGTGCCAGCAGCACGGACAGGACAGAGGCTGAAAAACTGTTTTTT
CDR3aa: CASSTDRTEAEKLFF

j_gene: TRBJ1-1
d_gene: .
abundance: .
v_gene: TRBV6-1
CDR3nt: TGTGCCAGCAGTGTGGAGATGGGCCGTGGTACTTTCTTT
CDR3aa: CASSVEMGRGTFF

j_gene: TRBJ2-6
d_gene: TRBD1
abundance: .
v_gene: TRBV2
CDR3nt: TGTGCCAGCAGGACGGGACAGTCTGGGGCCAACGTCCTGACTTTC
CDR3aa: CASRTGQSGANVLTF

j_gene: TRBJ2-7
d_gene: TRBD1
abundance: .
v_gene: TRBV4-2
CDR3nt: TGTGCCAGCAGCCAGAGAACCGGGACAGGGGCAGGGGAGCAGTACTTC
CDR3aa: CASSQRTGTGAGEQYF

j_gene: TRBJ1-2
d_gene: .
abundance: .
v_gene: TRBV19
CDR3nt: TGTGCCAGTAGTGGGCCGAAAGAAGCTAACTATGGCTACACCTTC
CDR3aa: CASSGPKEANYGYTF

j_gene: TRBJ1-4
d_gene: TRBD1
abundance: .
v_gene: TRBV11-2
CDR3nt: TGTGCCAGCAGCCCCACAGGGGGCGCAACGGAAAAACTGTTTTTT
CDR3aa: CASSPTGGATEKLFF

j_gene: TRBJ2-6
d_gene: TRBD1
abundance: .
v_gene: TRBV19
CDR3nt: TGTGCCAGTAGTATAAGGGACAGGGGGCCAGGGGCCAACGTCCTGACTTTC
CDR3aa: CASSIRDRGPGANVLTF

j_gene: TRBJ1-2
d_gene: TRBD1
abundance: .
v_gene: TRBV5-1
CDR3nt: TGCGCCAGCAGCTTGGCCGCGGGACAGGGGATCTATGGCTACACCTTC
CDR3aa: CASSLAAGQGIYGYTF

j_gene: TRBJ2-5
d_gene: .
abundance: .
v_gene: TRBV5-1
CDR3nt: TGCGCCAGCAGCTTGGGACAGAAACAAGAGACCCAGTACTTC
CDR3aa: CASSLGQKQETQYF

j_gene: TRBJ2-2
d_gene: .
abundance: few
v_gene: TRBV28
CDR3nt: TGTGCCAGCAGTTTCTTCGGGGGTTCGAACACCGGGGAGCTGTTTTTT
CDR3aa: CASSFFGGSNTGELFF

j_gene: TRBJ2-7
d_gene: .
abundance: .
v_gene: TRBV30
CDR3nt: TGTGCCTGGAGTTCCGGGACCCTTAGTGACGAGCAGTACTTC
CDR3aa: CAWSSGTLSDEQYF

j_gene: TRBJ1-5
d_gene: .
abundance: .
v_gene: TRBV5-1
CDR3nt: TGCGCCAGCAGCTCCACCGAGGGCCAGCCCCAGCATTTT
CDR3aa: CASSSTEGQPQHF

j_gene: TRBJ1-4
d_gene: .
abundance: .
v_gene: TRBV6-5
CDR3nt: TGTGCCAGCAGTTACGCGGGAGGGAGCGGGGAAAAACTGTTTTTT
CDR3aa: CASSYAGGSGEKLFF

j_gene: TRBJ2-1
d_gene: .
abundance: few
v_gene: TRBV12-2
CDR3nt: TGTGCAAGTCGCTTAATATCCCCGGGGAACAGCTCCTACAATGAGCAGTTCTTC
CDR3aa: CASRLISPGNSSYNEQFF

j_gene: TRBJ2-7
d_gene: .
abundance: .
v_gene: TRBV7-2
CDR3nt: TGTGCCAGCAGCGTGACGAGTGGTCCGAGTCACGAGCAGTACTTC
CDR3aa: CASSVTSGPSHEQYF

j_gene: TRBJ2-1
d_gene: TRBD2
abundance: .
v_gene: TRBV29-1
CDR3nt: TGCAGCGTTAGGCGGGAGCCATACAATGAGCAGTTCTTC
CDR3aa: CSVRREPYNEQFF

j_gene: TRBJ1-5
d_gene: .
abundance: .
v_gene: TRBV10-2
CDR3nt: TGCGCCAGCAGTTGGGGACTAGGCAATCAGCCCCAGCATTTT
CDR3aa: CASSWGLGNQPQHF

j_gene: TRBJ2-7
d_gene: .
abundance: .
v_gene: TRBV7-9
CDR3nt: TGTGCCAGCAGCTTAGCGGGAGTTTACGAGCAGTACTTC
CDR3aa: CASSLAGVYEQYF

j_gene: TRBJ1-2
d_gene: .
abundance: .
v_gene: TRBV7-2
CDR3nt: TGTGCCAGCAGCTTAGCGCTTGGGGGACAAAACTATGGCTACACCTTC
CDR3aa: CASSLALGGQNYGYTF

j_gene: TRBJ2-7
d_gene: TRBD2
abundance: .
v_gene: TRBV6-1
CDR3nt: TGTGCCAGCAGTGAAGCGAGGGCTAGCGGGAGGCCCAGGGATTACGAGCAGTACTTC
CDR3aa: CASSEARASGRPRDYEQYF

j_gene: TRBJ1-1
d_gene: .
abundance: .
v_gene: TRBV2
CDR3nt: TGTGCCAGCAGTGAGGGCAGCGCTGAAGCTTTCTTT
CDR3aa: CASSEGSAEAFF

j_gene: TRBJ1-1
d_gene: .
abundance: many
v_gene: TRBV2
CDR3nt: TGTGCCAGCAACAGACTTTCTCGTGAAGCTTTCTTT
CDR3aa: CASNRLSREAFF

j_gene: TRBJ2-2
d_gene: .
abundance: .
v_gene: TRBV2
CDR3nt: TGTGCCAGCAGTGAAGCGGGGGGAACTAGTACCGGGGAGCTGCTTTTT
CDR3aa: CASSEAGGTSTGELLF

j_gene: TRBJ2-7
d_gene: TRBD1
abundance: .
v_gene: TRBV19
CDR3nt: TGTGCCAGTAGCCCCGGGACAGGGGTTTACCTACAGTACTTC
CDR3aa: CASSPGTGVYLQYF